Listed below are T cell receptor beta chains from one sample, sequenced in a study of blood T cell repertoires in COVID-19. Produced via immunoSEQ multiplex PCR; TCRdb's table is partial and in-frame only. The data show roughly 250,000 clones, 70% to 75% seen once. Sequenced sample: peripheral blood. These receptors were obtained from a woman aged 80 or over with acute or convalescent COVID-19. CDR3s include the opening cysteine and the closing phenylalanine or tryptophan. The D gene is left open where the match is weak. Clone size is stated in some rows and not others, as once, few, many or a class when expanded.

>TRBV7-3|-|-|TRBJ1-1
CASSPTINTEAFF
TGTGCCAGCAGCCCAACTATTAACACTGAAGCTTTCTTT
>TRBV5-4|TRBD1|few|TRBJ1-4
CASSPAPGTGIEKLFF
TGTGCCAGCAGCCCCGCGCCCGGGACAGGGATTGAAAAACTGTTTTTT
>TRBV15|-|-|TRBJ2-1
CATSRDGPAVGNEQFF
TGTGCCACCAGCAGAGATGGCCCGGCGGTAGGCAATGAGCAGTTCTTC
>TRBV6-5|-|-|TRBJ2-3
CASRTGAYTDTQYF
TGTGCCAGCAGGACGGGTGCCTACACAGATACGCAGTATTTT
>TRBV12-5|-|-|TRBJ2-7
CASGFQNYEQYF
TGTGCTAGTGGTTTTCAAAATTACGAGCAGTACTTC
>TRBV5-1|-|-|TRBJ2-5
CASSLGGGHQETQYF
TGCGCCAGCAGCTTGGGGGGGGGCCACCAAGAGACCCAGTACTTC
>TRBV6-5|TRBD1|-|TRBJ2-1
CASGPLDRGANEQFF
TGTGCCAGCGGCCCCCTGGACAGGGGGGCTAATGAGCAGTTCTTC
>TRBV19|-|-|TRBJ1-5
CATARGSNQPQHF
TGTGCCACCGCTCGGGGGAGCAATCAGCCCCAGCATTTT
>TRBV5-6|-|-|TRBJ1-5
CASSFGTLNRQPQHF
TGTGCCAGCAGCTTTGGGACATTGAACCGCCAGCCCCAGCATTTT
>TRBV5-1|TRBD1|-|TRBJ1-4
CASSLGQGTGHEKLFF
TGCGCCAGCAGCTTGGGACAGGGGACCGGTCATGAAAAACTGTTTTTT
>TRBV3-1/TRBV3-2|-|-|TRBJ2-2
CASSQGLVTGELFF
TGTGCCAGCAGCCAAGGGCTGGTAACCGGGGAGCTGTTTTTT
>TRBV7-2|-|-|TRBJ1-1
CASSLVGQPLEAFF
TGTGCCAGCAGCTTAGTTGGGCAGCCCCTTGAAGCTTTCTTT
>TRBV5-1|TRBD2|once|TRBJ2-3
CASSLAASGTAAQYF
TGCGCCAGCAGCTTGGCGGCTAGCGGGACAGCAGCGCAGTATTTT
>TRBV10-3|-|-|TRBJ2-7
CAISEPNTYGQYF
TGTGCCATCAGTGAACCGAATACCTACGGGCAGTACTTC
>TRBV3-1/TRBV3-2|TRBD1|-|TRBJ1-2
CASTPGGSYGYTF
TGTGCCAGCACTCCAGGGGGATCTTATGGCTACACCTTC
>TRBV5-1|-|-|TRBJ2-1
CASSLGVRDSEQFF
TGCGCCAGCAGCTTGGGGGTCAGGGATTCTGAGCAGTTCTTC
>TRBV11-2|TRBD1|once|TRBJ2-3
CASSFQDRGHTDTQYF
TGTGCCAGCAGCTTCCAGGACAGGGGTCACACAGATACGCAGTATTTT
>TRBV10-2|TRBD2|-|TRBJ2-2
CASSGLAGGRSTGELFF
TGCGCCAGCAGTGGACTAGCGGGAGGGCGTAGCACCGGGGAGCTGTTTTTT
>TRBV28|-|-|TRBJ2-6
CASRRQHSGANVLTF
TGTGCCAGCAGAAGACAGCACTCTGGGGCCAACGTCCTGACTTTC
>TRBV27|-|-|TRBJ1-6
CASRTQGSLHF
TGTGCCAGCAGGACCCAGGGGTCCCTCCACTTT
>TRBV25-1|-|-|TRBJ1-4
CASSERGGSEKLFF
TGTGCCAGCAGTGAACGGGGGGGATCCGAAAAACTGTTTTTT
>TRBV6-6|-|once|TRBJ2-1
CASSLTPDSRSYNEQFF
TGTGCCAGCAGTCTCACGCCGGACAGTCGCTCCTACAATGAGCAGTTCTTC
>TRBV7-9|TRBD2|-|TRBJ2-1
CASSRAGGEQFF
TGTGCCAGCAGCAGGGCGGGGGGTGAGCAGTTCTTC
>TRBV3-1/TRBV3-2|TRBD2|once|TRBJ2-2
CASSQEGLAGGELFF
TGTGCCAGCAGCCAAGAAGGGCTAGCGGGCGGGGAGCTGTTTTTT
>TRBV7-3|-|-|TRBJ1-1
CASSLTSVTEAFF
TGTGCCAGCAGCTTAACGTCGGTGACTGAAGCTTTCTTT
>TRBV29-1|TRBD1|-|TRBJ1-2
CSVLIRDSYGYTF
TGCAGCGTCCTTATCCGGGACAGCTATGGCTACACCTTC